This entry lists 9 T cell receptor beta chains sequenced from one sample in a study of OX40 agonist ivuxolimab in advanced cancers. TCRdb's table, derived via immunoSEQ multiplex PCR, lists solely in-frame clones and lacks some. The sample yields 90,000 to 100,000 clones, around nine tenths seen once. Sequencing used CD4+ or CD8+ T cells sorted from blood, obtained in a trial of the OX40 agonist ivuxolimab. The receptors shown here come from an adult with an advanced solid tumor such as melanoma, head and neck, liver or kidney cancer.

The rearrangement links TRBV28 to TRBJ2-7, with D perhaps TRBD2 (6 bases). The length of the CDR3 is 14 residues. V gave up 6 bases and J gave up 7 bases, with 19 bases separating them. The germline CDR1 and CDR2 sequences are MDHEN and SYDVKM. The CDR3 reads CASSPLMRDREQYF. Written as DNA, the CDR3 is TGTGCCAGCAGCCCCCTCATGCGGGATCGGGAGCAGTACTTC.

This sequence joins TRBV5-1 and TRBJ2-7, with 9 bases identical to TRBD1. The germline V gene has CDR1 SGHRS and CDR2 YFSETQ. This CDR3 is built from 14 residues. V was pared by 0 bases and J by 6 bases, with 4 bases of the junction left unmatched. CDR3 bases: TGCGCCAGCAGCTTGGGGGACAGGGTGGGCGAGCAGTACTTC. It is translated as CASSLGDRVGEQYF.

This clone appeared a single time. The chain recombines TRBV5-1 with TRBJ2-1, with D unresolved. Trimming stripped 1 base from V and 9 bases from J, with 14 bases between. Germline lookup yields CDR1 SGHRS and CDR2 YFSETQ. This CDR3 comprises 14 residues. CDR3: CASSLWMGRSEQFF. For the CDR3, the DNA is TGCGCCAGCAGCTTGTGGATGGGTAGAAGTGAGCAGTTCTTC.

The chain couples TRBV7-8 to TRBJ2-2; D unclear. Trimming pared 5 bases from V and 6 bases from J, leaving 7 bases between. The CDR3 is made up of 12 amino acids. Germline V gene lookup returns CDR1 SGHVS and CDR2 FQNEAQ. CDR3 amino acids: CASSPGPGELFF. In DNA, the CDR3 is TGTGCCAGCAGCCCCGGACCCGGGGAGCTGTTTTTT.

The CDR3 here is CASSLLGTGELFF. The CDR3 nucleotides read TGTGCCAGCAGTTTGTTGGGGACCGGGGAGCTGTTTTTT. This chain connects TRBV27 to TRBJ2-2, with unresolved D. Germline loops: CDR1 MNHEY, CDR2 SMNVEV (reference sequence). Deletions cut 3 bases from V and 5 bases from J, with 7 bases between. The CDR3 has 13 amino acids.

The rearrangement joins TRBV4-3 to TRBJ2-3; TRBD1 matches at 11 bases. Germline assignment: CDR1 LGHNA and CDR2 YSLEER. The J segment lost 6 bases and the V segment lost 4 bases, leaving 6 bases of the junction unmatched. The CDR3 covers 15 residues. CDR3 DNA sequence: TGCGCCAGCAGCCTTGGACAGGGGGCGATGGATACGCAGTATTTT. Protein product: CASSLGQGAMDTQYF.

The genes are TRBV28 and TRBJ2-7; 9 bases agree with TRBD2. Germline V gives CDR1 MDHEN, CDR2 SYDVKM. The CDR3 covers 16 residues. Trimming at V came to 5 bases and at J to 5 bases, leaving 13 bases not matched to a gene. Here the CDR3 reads CASSVQRGARGDEQYV. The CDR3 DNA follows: TGTGCCAGCAGTGTTCAGCGGGGGGCCCGGGGGGACGAGCAGTACGTC.

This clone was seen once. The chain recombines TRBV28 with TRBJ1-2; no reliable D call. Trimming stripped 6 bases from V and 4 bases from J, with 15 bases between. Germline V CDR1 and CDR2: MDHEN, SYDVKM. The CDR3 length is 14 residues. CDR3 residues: CASRIGPGGYGYTF. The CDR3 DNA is TGTGCCAGCAGAATTGGGCCGGGAGGCTATGGCTACACCTTC.

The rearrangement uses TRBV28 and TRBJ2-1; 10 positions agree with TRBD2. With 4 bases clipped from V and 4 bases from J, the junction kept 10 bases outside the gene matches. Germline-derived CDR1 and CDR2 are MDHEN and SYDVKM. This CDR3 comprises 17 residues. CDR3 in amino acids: CASSSHQWTSGYNEQFF. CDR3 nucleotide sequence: TGTGCCAGCAGTTCCCACCAGTGGACTAGCGGTTACAATGAGCAGTTCTTC.